This entry lists 27 T cell receptor beta chains sequenced from one sample in a study of blood T cell repertoires in COVID-19. Assay used: immunoSEQ multiplex PCR; TCRdb lists only in-frame clones, some missing. The table has around 120,000 clones, 90% seen once. Specimen: peripheral blood. Every receptor here comes from a woman aged 55-69 years with COVID-19, enrolled during active disease.

The rearrangement links TRBV5-1 to TRBJ1-2, with 7 nucleotides matching TRBD1. Losses at the gene ends were 3 bases for V and 2 bases for J; bases not matched to a gene: 4. CDR1 and CDR2 (germline): SGHRS, YFSETQ. The length of the CDR3 is 14 residues. CDR3 DNA: TGCGCCAGCAGCTCCGTACAGGGGAACTATGGCTACACCTTC. As protein: CASSSVQGNYGYTF.

V usage is TRBV7-2 and J usage is TRBJ1-1, with 11 bases matching TRBD1. The J segment lost 2 bases and the V segment lost 5 bases, leaving 13 bases of the junction unmatched. CDR1 is SGHTA and CDR2 is FQGNSA in the germline V gene. The CDR3 loop spans 18 amino acids. The DNA for the CDR3 is TGTGCCAGCAGCCCGTCCCGGACAGGGGGCAGGTTAAACACTGAAGCTTTCTTT. Translated: CASSPSRTGGRLNTEAFF.

The rearrangement links TRBV18 to TRBJ1-2; D call uncertain. Germline CDR1 reads KGHSH; CDR2 reads LQKENI. The CDR3 spans 14 residues. V dropped 4 bases and J dropped 4 bases, with 13 bases sitting between them. The CDR3 spells CASSLSTGTYGYTF. The CDR3 DNA is TGTGCCAGCTCACTTTCCACGGGAACCTATGGCTACACCTTC.

This clone was counted only a few times. The genes are TRBV27 and TRBJ1-2; D is perhaps TRBD1 (6 bases). The CDR3 spans 19 residues. V was shortened by 5 bases and J by 4 bases, with 29 bases between the two germline ends. CDR1 and CDR2 from the germline V gene are MNHEY and SMNVEV (reference sequence). The CDR3 sequence: CASSPSTPIPGAATYGYTF. The CDR3 DNA sequence: TGTGCCAGCAGTCCCTCAACTCCGATACCAGGGGCGGCGACCTATGGCTACACCTTC.

The chain uses TRBV10-3 and TRBJ2-6; 8 nucleotides agree with TRBD1. V was clipped by 9 bases and J by 2 bases; unmatched bases: 9. This CDR3 contains 16 residues. Germline V gives CDR1 ENHRY, CDR2 SYGVKD. CDR3: CAIATDRGAGANVLTF. CDR3 nucleotide sequence: TGTGCCATTGCAACCGACAGGGGCGCTGGGGCCAACGTCCTGACTTTC.

The chain couples TRBV7-9 to TRBJ2-2; D might be TRBD2 (5 bases). The CDR3 spans 17 residues. In germline, CDR1 is SEHNR, CDR2 FQNEAQ (reference sequence). Trimming removed 6 bases at V and 0 bases at J, with 17 bases between. The CDR3 is CASRFIRGSSNTGELFF. Written as DNA, the CDR3 is TGTGCCAGCAGGTTTATCCGGGGTTCTTCGAACACCGGGGAGCTGTTTTTT.

This clone was recorded only once. This sequence joins TRBV27 and TRBJ2-7, with TRBD2 matching over 10 bases. V lost 5 bases and J lost 2; bases outside the gene matches: 6. Germline-derived CDR1 and CDR2 are MNHEY and SMNVEV (reference sequence). The CDR3 sequence is 15 residues long. The CDR3 loop reads CASSPRAGGPYEQYF. In DNA form, the CDR3 reads TGTGCCAGCAGTCCGAGAGCGGGGGGGCCCTACGAGCAGTACTTC.

The V and J genes are TRBV18 and TRBJ2-1; TRBD2 matches at 7 bases. CDR1 is KGHSH and CDR2 is LQKENI in the germline V gene. CDR3 length equals 12 residues. With V trimmed by 8 bases and J by 7 bases, 5 bases remained unmatched. In DNA form, the CDR3 reads TGTGCCAGCCACGGACTAGAAAATGAGCAGTTCTTC. This encodes CASHGLENEQFF. The entire variable domain, with the rest obtained from reference TRBV18 and TRBJ2-1, is as follows: NAGVMQNPRHLVRRRGQEARLRCSPMKGHSHVYWYRQLPEEGLKFMVYLQKENIIDESGMPKERFSAEFPKEGPSILRIQQVVRGDSAAYFCASHGLENEQFFGPGTRLTVL.

The chain uses TRBV4-3 and TRBJ1-1; D is possibly TRBD1 (6 bases). Germline V gene data show CDR1 as LGHNA and CDR2 as YSLEER. The CDR3 contains 15 residues. Trimming shortened V by 0 bases and J by 6 bases, and 14 bases separated the two germline ends. The CDR3 is CASSQEDGGQAEAFF. Written as DNA, the CDR3 is TGCGCCAGCAGCCAAGAAGACGGGGGGCAGGCTGAAGCTTTCTTT.

This CDR3 is CASSVVGNPKVETQYF. In DNA, the CDR3 is TGTGCCAGCAGCGTAGTCGGGAATCCAAAGGTTGAGACCCAGTACTTC. The chain couples TRBV9 to TRBJ2-5; tentatively, D is TRBD2 (5 bases). V dropped 0 bases and J dropped 5 bases, with 17 bases sitting between them. CDR3 length equals 16 residues. In germline, CDR1 is SGDLS, CDR2 YYNGEE.

The chain links TRBV6-2 or TRBV6-3 to TRBJ1-2; TRBD1 is a possible D gene (5 bases). Per the germline V gene, CDR1 is MNHEY and CDR2 is SVGEGT. V was clipped by 6 bases and J by 2 bases, with 10 bases between them. CDR3 length: 13 amino acids. In DNA form, the CDR3 reads TGTGCCAGCAGCCGGGACTCGAACTATGGCTACACCTTC. Amino acid sequence: CASSRDSNYGYTF.

The chain recombines TRBV9 with TRBJ2-3, with TRBD1 matching over 8 bases. The CDR3 runs 16 residues. The V and J ends lost 3 bases and 6 bases, in that order; junction bases with no gene match: 12. CDR1 SGDLS and CDR2 YYNGEE come from the germline V gene. The CDR3 here is CASSGGQAWIPDTQYF. In DNA, the CDR3 is TGTGCCAGCAGCGGGGGACAGGCGTGGATTCCGGATACGCAGTATTTT.

This clone was counted a few times. The CDR3 DNA is TGTGCCAGCAGCAAAATCTTCGACAGGGGCGCAGAGACCCAGTACTTC. It translates to CASSKIFDRGAETQYF. The chain employs TRBV6-2 or TRBV6-3 and TRBJ2-5; 8 bases are shared with TRBD1. Germline-derived CDR1 and CDR2 are MNHEY and SVGEGT. The CDR3 has 16 residues. After removal of 6 bases from V and 4 bases from J, the junction contained 13 bases not matched to a gene.

The genes are TRBV11-1 and TRBJ2-5; tentative D call: TRBD1 (5 bases). Germline V gives CDR1 SGHAT, CDR2 FQDESV (reference sequence). The CDR3 is made up of 14 amino acids. The V gene lost 3 bases and the J gene lost 4 bases, with 12 bases spanning the gap. This CDR3 reads CASSFPGRVETQYF. CDR3 DNA sequence: TGTGCCAGCAGCTTCCCAGGCAGGGTAGAGACCCAGTACTTC.

The chain joins TRBV13 to TRBJ1-2; 12 nucleotides line up with TRBD1. Germline assignment: CDR1 PRHDT and CDR2 FYEKMQ (reference sequence). After removal of 2 bases from V and 5 bases from J, the junction contained 15 bases not matched to a gene. The CDR3 runs to 19 residues. CDR3 coding DNA: TGTGCCAGCAGCTTAAAGAGACCCGGGACAGGGGGCTTCGATTATGGCTACACCTTC. Its protein is CASSLKRPGTGGFDYGYTF.

The rearrangement links TRBV27 to TRBJ2-7; 9 bases align to TRBD1. V was pared by 4 bases and J by 3 bases, with 7 bases of the junction left unmatched. Germline V lookup: CDR1 MNHEY, CDR2 SMNVEV (reference sequence). The CDR3 is 15 residues long. The DNA of the CDR3 is TGTGCCAGCAGTTACTGGGACAGGGTGAACTACGAGCAGTACTTC. It encodes CASSYWDRVNYEQYF.

The chain recombines TRBV6-2 or TRBV6-3 with TRBJ1-2; the D gene is possibly TRBD1 (6 bases). The CDR3 is 15 residues long. The V gene lost 2 bases and the J gene lost 2 bases, with 12 bases spanning the gap. Germline assignment: CDR1 MNHEY and CDR2 SVGEGT. The CDR3 bases are TGTGCCAGCAGTTACCCCGGACAGATGAACTATGGCTACACCTTC. This gives the protein CASSYPGQMNYGYTF.

The chain employs TRBV19 and TRBJ2-7; D is possibly TRBD2 (5 bases). The CDR3 has 13 amino acids. Germline loops: CDR1 LNHDA, CDR2 SQIVND (reference sequence). The V end lost 3 bases, the J end lost 2 bases, and 8 bases lay between the germline ends. The CDR3 bases are TGTGCCAGTAGTATGAGGGCTCCCTACGAGCAGTACTTC. It encodes CASSMRAPYEQYF. The whole variable domain, remainder taken from reference TRBV19 and TRBJ2-7, is DGGITQSPKYLFRKEGQNVTLSCEQNLNHDAMYWYRQDPGQGLRLIYYSQIVNDFQKGDIAEGYSVSREKKESFPLTVTSAQKNPTAFYLCASSMRAPYEQYFGPGTRLTVT.

The chain uses TRBV9 and TRBJ2-1, with a weak D call TRBD1 (6 bases). This CDR3 has 16 residues. Trimming shortened V by 0 bases and J by 1 base, and 11 bases separated the two germline ends. The germline gives CDR1 SGDLS, CDR2 YYNGEE. The CDR3 spells CASSVGIRGSYNEQFF. DNA for the CDR3: TGTGCCAGCAGCGTAGGGATCAGGGGATCCTACAATGAGCAGTTCTTC. The complete variable domain, with remaining parts taken from reference TRBV9 and TRBJ2-1, reads DSGVTQTPKHLITATGQRVTLRCSPRSGDLSVYWYQQSLDQGLQFLIQYYNGEERAKGNILERFSAQQFPDLHSELNLSSLELGDSALYFCASSVGIRGSYNEQFFGPGTRLTVL.

The rearrangement uses TRBV5-1 and TRBJ2-1; possibly TRBD1 for D (6 bases). The CDR3 extends over 16 amino acids. Germline assignment: CDR1 SGHRS and CDR2 YFSETQ. The V end was cut by 0 bases, the J end by 0 bases, with 10 bases between. The CDR3 here is CASSLGLGGSYNEQFF. The CDR3 bases are TGCGCCAGCAGCTTGGGGTTAGGGGGCTCCTACAATGAGCAGTTCTTC.

This clone was seen more than once but under ten times. The chain recombines TRBV3-1 (or the pseudogene TRBV3-2) with TRBJ1-6, with a possible D match to TRBD1 (6 bases). Per the germline V gene, CDR1 is LGHDT and CDR2 is YNNKEL (reference sequence). This CDR3 has 17 residues. The germline V and J ends were trimmed by 1 base and 10 bases, with 20 bases remaining between them. CDR3 bases: TGTGCCAGCAGCCAAGTGATAACAGGGACTATTTGGTCACCCCTCCACTTT. Translating it yields CASSQVITGTIWSPLHF.

Here the CDR3 reads CASSPPLSPGQAALQTYEQYF. In DNA, the CDR3 is TGTGCCAGCTCACCACCCTTGTCACCGGGACAGGCCGCTCTACAGACCTACGAGCAGTACTTC. The chain uses TRBV18 and TRBJ2-7; 8 nucleotides match TRBD1. V lost 0 bases to trimming and J lost 2 bases; unmatched junction nucleotides: 21. The CDR3 length is 21 residues. Germline values: CDR1 KGHSH, CDR2 LQKENI.

The rearrangement uses TRBV5-6 and TRBJ2-7; possibly TRBD1 for D (6 bases). V shed 2 bases and J shed 1 base, with 13 bases lying between them. The CDR3 runs 15 residues. In germline, CDR1 is SGHDT, CDR2 YYEEEE. The CDR3 is CASSFWTEWSYEQYF. In nucleotides, the CDR3 is TGTGCCAGCAGCTTCTGGACAGAGTGGTCCTACGAGCAGTACTTC.

The chain combines TRBV7-2 with TRBJ1-5; the D gene is possibly TRBD1 (6 bases). V was trimmed by 3 bases and J by 6 bases, leaving 9 bases between them. The length of the CDR3 is 13 residues. CDR1 is SGHTA, CDR2 FQGNSA, per germline. CDR3 in DNA: TGTGCCAGCAGCTTGAGGGGGGGTCAGCCCCAGCATTTT. It is translated as CASSLRGGQPQHF.

The chain is built from TRBV5-1 and TRBJ2-5, with 10 bases lining up with TRBD1. This CDR3 has 17 residues. The trim removed 0 bases at V and 5 bases at J, leaving 10 bases unmatched. Germline V gives CDR1 SGHRS, CDR2 YFSETQ. CDR3 protein: CASSLASTGGIRETQYF. The CDR3 DNA follows: TGCGCCAGCAGCTTGGCCTCGACAGGGGGCATTAGGGAGACCCAGTACTTC.

The rearrangement joins TRBV3-1 (or the pseudogene TRBV3-2) to TRBJ2-3, with D possibly TRBD1 on 6 matching bases. Per germline, CDR1 LGHDT and CDR2 YNNKEL (reference sequence). The length of the CDR3 is 15 residues. Trimming removed 3 bases at V and 3 bases at J, with 13 bases between. In nucleotides, the CDR3 is TGTGCCAGCAGCCACAGGGGATCTCAGACAGATACGCAGTATTTT. Translating it yields CASSHRGSQTDTQYF.

The chain is built from TRBV3-1 (or the pseudogene TRBV3-2) and TRBJ2-7; D is unclear. The V gene's germline CDR1 is LGHDT and CDR2 YNNKEL (reference sequence). With 8 bases removed from V and 5 bases from J, the gap between germline ends came to 13 bases. The CDR3 spans 12 residues. In DNA, the CDR3 is TGTGCCAGCGGAGAAGGTTACCACGAGCAGTACTTC. Translation gives CASGEGYHEQYF.